Listed below are T cell receptor beta chains from one sample, sequenced in a study of spatial heterogeneity in lung cancer. TCRdb reprocessed the 5' RACE reads with MiXCR, giving one entry per CDR3 protein. Of around 760 distinct CDR3 sequences in the sample, 16% were seen once. The source was lung tumor tissue, collected at surgery. The receptors originated from a male donor with early-stage non-small cell lung cancer. Both conserved end residues are part of each CDR3. The D gene is left open where the match is weak. Size is stated for part of the rows, as once, few or many counts, or as a class when the clone is expanded.

V	D	size	J	DNA	CDR3
TRBV11-2	NA	NA	TRBJ2-5	TGTGCCAGCAGCTTAGGACATTGGCAGGCACAAGAGACCCAGTACTTC	CASSLGHWQAQETQYF
TRBV7-9	TRBD1	NA	TRBJ1-2	TGTGCCAGCAGCTCCCGGGACAGCGTTTTTTATGGCTACACCTTC	CASSSRDSVFYGYTF
TRBV6-5	TRBD1	large	TRBJ1-4	TGTGCCAGCAGTTACGGGACAGGGTATGAAAAACTGTTTTTT	CASSYGTGYEKLFF
TRBV4-2	TRBD1	medium-sized	TRBJ1-4	TGTGCCAGCAGCCCCATGGGACAGGGGACTACTAATGAAAAACTGTTTTTT	CASSPMGQGTTNEKLFF
TRBV28	TRBD2	large	TRBJ2-1	TGTGCCAGCAGTTGGGCGGGGGGTGAGCAGTTCTTC	CASSWAGGEQFF
TRBV6-2/TRBV6-3	NA	NA	TRBJ1-1	TGTGCCAGCAAGGACGGTTACACTGAAGCTTTCTTT	CASKDGYTEAFF
TRBV7-2	NA	NA	TRBJ2-7	TGTGCCAGCGGCGAGAGGTACGAGCAGTACTTC	CASGERYEQYF
TRBV6-1	NA	few	TRBJ1-5	TGTGCCAGCAGTGCACTACAGAGGAGCAATCAGCCCCAGCATTTT	CASSALQRSNQPQHF
TRBV5-6	NA	few	TRBJ1-5	TGTGCCAGCAGCGAGAGGGGGGGACGACAGCCCCAGCATTTT	CASSERGGRQPQHF
TRBV6-5	NA	medium-sized	TRBJ1-1	TGTGCCAGCAGGGCCTTTGTGGCCAGGGGAAACACTGAAGCTTTCTTT	CASRAFVARGNTEAFF
TRBV18	NA	NA	TRBJ1-2	TGTGCCAGCTCACCATTCGGGGAGAAGGGCTATGGCTACACCTTC	CASSPFGEKGYGYTF
TRBV5-1	TRBD2	medium-sized	TRBJ2-1	TGCGCCAGCAGCACTAGCGGGGGGGCCCACAATGAGCAGTTCTTC	CASSTSGGAHNEQFF
TRBV12-3/TRBV12-4	TRBD2	NA	TRBJ2-3	TGTGCCAGCAGTTTCTGGCTAGCGGGAGGGAGTGAAGATACGCAGTATTTT	CASSFWLAGGSEDTQYF
TRBV29-1	TRBD2	hyperexpanded	TRBJ2-3	TGCAGCGTTGACTTAGCGGGTCCAGATACGCAGTATTTT	CSVDLAGPDTQYF
TRBV19	NA	medium-sized	TRBJ2-7	TGTGCCAGTAGTATAGTTGGGCCGCTCTACGAGCAGTACTTC	CASSIVGPLYEQYF
TRBV3-1	TRBD1	medium-sized	TRBJ1-4	TGTGCCAGCAGCCAAGCAATGACAGGGGTAGGGGAAAAACTGTTTTTT	CASSQAMTGVGEKLFF
TRBV3-1	TRBD2	medium-sized	TRBJ2-3	TGTGCCAGCAGCCTGGGGACTAGAGTTCATACAGATACGCAGTATTTT	CASSLGTRVHTDTQYF
TRBV28	NA	NA	TRBJ2-4	TGTGCCAGCAGTGAGACGAGAAACATTCAGTACTTC	CASSETRNIQYF
TRBV6-2/TRBV6-3	TRBD2	medium-sized	TRBJ2-1	TGTGCCAGCAGCCCCGGGGTCGGGCTAGCGGGAAAAATGTTAAACTACAATGAGCAGTTCTTC	CASSPGVGLAGKMLNYNEQFF
TRBV27	TRBD1	medium-sized	TRBJ1-5	TGTGCCAGCAGTTCCAGGGACAGCGTCTATAGCAATCAGCCCCAGCATTTT	CASSSRDSVYSNQPQHF
TRBV27	NA	large	TRBJ2-1	TGTGCCAGCAGTTTATCTTACGGGGGAGCCTACAATGAGCAGTTCTTC	CASSLSYGGAYNEQFF
TRBV7-6	TRBD1	large	TRBJ1-1	TGTGCCAGCAGCGCGCAGGGGGCGAGCAACACTGAAGCTTTCTTT	CASSAQGASNTEAFF
TRBV6-5	NA	NA	TRBJ2-3	TGTGCCAGCTCCTCCCGGGGTCCTGGCACAGATACGCAGTATTTT	CASSSRGPGTDTQYF
TRBV12-5	TRBD2	few	TRBJ2-2	TGTGCTAGTGGTTTGCTGACTAGCGGGACCGGGGAGCTGTTTTTT	CASGLLTSGTGELFF
TRBV4-3	NA	few	TRBJ2-1	TGCGCCAGCAGCCAAGCCCTGGGGACTGACTCCTACAATGAGCAGTTCTTC	CASSQALGTDSYNEQFF
TRBV30	NA	NA	TRBJ2-4	TGTGCCGGGGAGCTCCCCTCGTCAGCCAAAAACATTCAGTACTTC	CAGELPSSAKNIQYF
TRBV5-4	TRBD2	medium-sized	TRBJ2-1	TGTGCCAGCAGCTGGGGACTAGCGGGGGCTTACAATGAGCAGTTCTTC	CASSWGLAGAYNEQFF
TRBV7-9	NA	large	TRBJ2-2	TGTGCCAGCAGCCCTATGACCGAAACCGGGGAGCTGTTTTTT	CASSPMTETGELFF
TRBV13	NA	medium-sized	TRBJ2-6	TGTGCCAGCAGCTTAGGGGGTGGTCAGGCCTCCTCTGGGGCCAACGTCCTGACTTTC	CASSLGGGQASSGANVLTF
TRBV7-2	TRBD2	medium-sized	TRBJ2-7	TGTGCCAGCAGCCGGACTAGCGGGACCTACGAGCAGTACTTC	CASSRTSGTYEQYF
TRBV12-3/TRBV12-4	NA	large	TRBJ2-1	TGTGCCAGCAGTTTTAGGGCTAGCGCTTACAATGAGCAGTTCTTC	CASSFRASAYNEQFF
TRBV5-6	TRBD1	large	TRBJ2-1	TGTGCCAGCAGCTCGGACAGGGCGAAGGGGCAGTTCTTC	CASSSDRAKGQFF
TRBV20-1	NA	few	TRBJ2-1	TGCAGTGCTAGGGGGCCGCTCTCCTACAATGAGCAGTTCTTC	CSARGPLSYNEQFF
TRBV25-1	NA	NA	TRBJ2-7	TGTGCCAGCAGTACGAGGACCGGTCTCTCCTACGAGCAGTACTTC	CASSTRTGLSYEQYF
TRBV20-1	NA	medium-sized	TRBJ2-7	TGCAGTGCTAGAATGTACTACGAGCAGTACTTC	CSARMYYEQYF
TRBV5-4	TRBD2	NA	TRBJ2-5	TGTGCCAGCAGCTTGCAGGGAGGGCAAGAGACCCAGTACTTC	CASSLQGGQETQYF
TRBV11-1	NA	medium-sized	TRBJ2-6	TGTGCCAGCAGCTTAATTTCCTCGGTTTCTGGGGCCAACGTCCTGACTTTC	CASSLISSVSGANVLTF
TRBV7-2	NA	medium-sized	TRBJ2-1	TGTGCCAGCAGCTCCGTTCTCTTACCCTACAATGAGCAGTTCTTC	CASSSVLLPYNEQFF
TRBV19	NA	NA	TRBJ2-3	TGTGCCAGTATGTCGGAGCTAGATACGCAGTATTTT	CASMSELDTQYF
TRBV24-1	NA	medium-sized	TRBJ2-1	TGTGCCACCAGTGAGCCAGGGTATGGGAATGAGCAGTTCTTC	CATSEPGYGNEQFF
TRBV3-1	NA	NA	TRBJ1-6	TGTGCCAGCAGCCAAGATGGCTCCTATAATTCACCCCTCCACTTT	CASSQDGSYNSPLHF
TRBV24-1	NA	few	TRBJ2-5	TGTGCCACCAGTGATTTAGAGGGGGATCAAGAGACCCAGTACTTC	CATSDLEGDQETQYF
TRBV3-1	NA	NA	TRBJ1-1	TGTGCCAGCAGCCAGCGGGGGGCGTACACTGAAGCTTTCTTT	CASSQRGAYTEAFF
TRBV5-1	NA	NA	TRBJ1-5	TGCGCCAGCAGCTTGTCAGGCGGGATTAGGCCCCAGCATTTT	CASSLSGGIRPQHF
TRBV28	NA	hyperexpanded	TRBJ1-1	TGTGCCAGCAGTTTATGGGCAGACAATGAAGCTTTCTTT	CASSLWADNEAFF
TRBV25-1	NA	few	TRBJ2-4	TGTGCCAGCAGTGAGCAAGTCAGGGGGGACATTCAGTACTTC	CASSEQVRGDIQYF
TRBV7-2	NA	NA	TRBJ2-2	TGTGCCAGCCGCCTCCCTTCTCACTTTACCGGGGAGCTGTTTTTT	CASRLPSHFTGELFF
TRBV20-1	TRBD2	NA	TRBJ2-7	TGCAGTGCGCCTAGCGGGAGGCGCGCCTACGAGCAGTACTTC	CSAPSGRRAYEQYF
TRBV7-3	NA	large	TRBJ2-7	TGTGCCAGCAGCTTATCGAACTCACCGGACTACGAGCAGTACTTC	CASSLSNSPDYEQYF
TRBV28	NA	medium-sized	TRBJ2-2	TGTGCCAGCAGTGACATGGGAAGGCTCGGGGAGCTGTTTTTT	CASSDMGRLGELFF
TRBV27	NA	NA	TRBJ2-1	TGTGCCAGCAGAAGACTGAATTACAATGAGCAGTTCTTC	CASRRLNYNEQFF
TRBV28	NA	medium-sized	TRBJ1-6	TGTGCCAGCACCTCAACCCCGGGCAGGGGCAGCGGTTCACCCCTCCACTTT	CASTSTPGRGSGSPLHF
TRBV20-1	NA	NA	TRBJ2-1	TGCAGTGCTTGTCCCCTGAATGAGCAGTTCTTC	CSACPLNEQFF
TRBV10-3	NA	medium-sized	TRBJ2-5	TGTGCCAGCAGTAGACAGGTAGAAGAGACCCAGTACTTC	CASSRQVEETQYF
TRBV10-3	NA	NA	TRBJ2-7	TGTGCCATGTGGGCAGGACCACCCTCCTACGAGCAGTACTTC	CAMWAGPPSYEQYF
TRBV11-2	TRBD1	medium-sized	TRBJ1-1	TGTGCCAGCAGCGGACAGGGGACGATGAACACTGAAGCTTTCTTT	CASSGQGTMNTEAFF
TRBV7-9	NA	NA	TRBJ2-3	TGTGCCAGCAGCGACGACATTACAGATACGCAGTATTTT	CASSDDITDTQYF
TRBV2	TRBD2	NA	TRBJ2-3	TGTGCCAGCATGATCCCTAGCGGGACAGATACGCAGTATTTT	CASMIPSGTDTQYF